Sequencing of this TCR beta chain was carried out in a study of Tregs in tolerant kidney transplant recipients. Overall study results and limits: The most relevant donor-specific Treg TCRbeta repertoire apparently came from expansion with activated donor B cells. Biological reproducibility was not directly addressed, but technical replication error appeared minimal.

With respect to this clone: The antigen is unknown.

The nonmyeloablative bone marrow transplants came from related graft donors, with transient mixed chimerism. The germline V gene has CDR1 ENHRY and CDR2 SYGVKD. V lost 6 bases to trimming and J lost 2 bases; unmatched junction nucleotides: 10. This CDR3 has 15 residues. The data were produced by immunoSEQ multiplex PCR, yet TCRdb's version contains in-frame clones alone and is incomplete. The table records tens of thousands of clones, under 95% of them present only once. This material consisted of CD4+ T cells from blood (PBMCs), taken 12 months after the transplant. The sequence was obtained from a human patient who received a combined kidney and bone marrow transplant. The T cells may partly be graft donor cells. V usage is TRBV10-3 and J usage is TRBJ2-7, with 7 bases matching TRBD1. The CDR3 loop reads CAISVTGPPTYEQYF. The CDR3, as DNA: TGTGCCATCAGCGTGACAGGGCCTCCTACCTACGAGCAGTACTTC.